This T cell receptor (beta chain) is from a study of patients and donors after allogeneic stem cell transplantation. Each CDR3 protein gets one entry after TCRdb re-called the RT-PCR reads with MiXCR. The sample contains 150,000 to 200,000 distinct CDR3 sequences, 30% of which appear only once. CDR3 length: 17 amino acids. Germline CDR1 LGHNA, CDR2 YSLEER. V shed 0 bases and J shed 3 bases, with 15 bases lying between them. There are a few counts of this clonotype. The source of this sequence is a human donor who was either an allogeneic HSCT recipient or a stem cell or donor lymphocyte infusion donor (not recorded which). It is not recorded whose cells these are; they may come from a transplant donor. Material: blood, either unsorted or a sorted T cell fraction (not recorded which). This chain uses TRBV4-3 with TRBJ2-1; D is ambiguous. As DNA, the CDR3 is TGCGCCAGCAGCCAAGATGGGCTAGATACTTACTACAATGAGCAGTTCTTC. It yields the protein CASSQDGLDTYYNEQFF.